The clone carrying this T cell receptor (beta chain) was counted a few times. This sample is part of a study of early T cells in non-severe SARS-CoV-2 infection. V was trimmed by 1 base and J by 10 bases, leaving 5 bases between them. CDR3 length equals 11 residues. Looked up from germline, CDR1 is SEHNR and CDR2 is FQNEAQ (reference sequence). One entry per CDR3 protein results from TCRdb running MiXCR on the 5' RACE reads. Of about 56,000 distinct CDR3 sequences in the sample, about 16% are singletons; the top ten hold about 4%. This receptor was taken from an adult who was a healthcare worker with PCR-confirmed SARS-CoV-2 infection or an uninfected control (not recorded which). The starting material was whole blood, obtained at baseline. The gene calls are TRBV7-9 and TRBJ2-1; tentative D call: TRBD2 (5 bases). The CDR3 loop is CASSLGEEQFF. DNA of the CDR3: TGTGCCAGCAGCTTAGGGGAGGAGCAGTTCTTC.